These 4 T cell receptor beta chains were sequenced from one sample in a study of blood T cell repertoires in COVID-19. TCRdb's copy holds only in-frame clones and misses some; the assay was immunoSEQ multiplex PCR. The sample records approximately 220,000 clones, about 83% being singletons. Sequences were obtained from peripheral blood. Source of these receptors: a woman between 40 and 50 years old with active or convalescent COVID-19.

The chain carries TRBV27 and TRBJ1-2; TRBD1 agrees at 9 bases. With V trimmed by 5 bases and J by 2 bases, 3 bases remained unmatched. The CDR3 is 14 residues long. Per germline, CDR1 MNHEY and CDR2 SMNVEV (reference sequence). The CDR3 bases are TGTGCCAGCAGTGGGACAGGGACAAACTATGGCTACACCTTC. This codes for CASSGTGTNYGYTF.

The CDR3 loop reads CSGTQWGSDEQFF. The CDR3 DNA sequence: TGCAGCGGAACTCAGTGGGGCTCGGATGAGCAGTTCTTC. The V and J genes are TRBV29-1 and TRBJ2-1, with D possibly TRBD1 on 5 matching bases. The germline V and J ends were trimmed by 7 bases and 8 bases, with 18 bases remaining between them. The CDR3 is 13 amino acids. CDR1 is SQVTM and CDR2 is ANQGSEA in the germline V gene.

V is TRBV28 and J is TRBJ1-6; D remains ambiguous. Germline V lookup: CDR1 MDHEN, CDR2 SYDVKM. V was pared by 3 bases and J by 7 bases, with 31 bases between. The CDR3 sequence is 21 residues long. This CDR3 reads CASSFPGARQSHTAQNSPLHF. Written as DNA, the CDR3 is TGTGCCAGCAGTTTTCCTGGAGCTCGTCAATCGCACACGGCACAAAATTCACCCCTCCACTTT.

The rearrangement joins TRBV5-4 to TRBJ2-7; a weak D match, TRBD1 (5 bases). The CDR3 is made up of 12 amino acids. V lost 4 bases and J lost 3, with 8 bases in between. Germline CDR1 is SGHNT and CDR2 is YYREEE (reference sequence). The CDR3 nucleotides read TGTGCCAGCAGCGGGGCGGACTACGAGCAGTACTTC. It is translated as CASSGADYEQYF.